These 25 T cell receptor beta chains originate from one sample sequenced in a study of cytomegalovirus exposure and HLA in healthy donors. PCR involved 60 Vbeta and 13 Jbeta primers. Using immunoSEQ multiplex PCR, the repertoire was profiled, and TCRdb retains in-frame clones only, with some absent. The repertoire consists of 190,000 or so clones, with around four fifths occurring once and the leading ten covering around 9.6%. What was sequenced was PBMCs. The receptors were gathered from a woman between 45 and 65 years old in good health and CMV-seropositive.

This clone is a singleton in its sample. The V gene is TRBV18, the J gene TRBJ1-4; 8 bases are shared with TRBD1. There are 15 residues in the CDR3. J was trimmed by 2 bases and V by 1 base; bases with no gene match: 0. Germline V gene sequence: CDR1 KGHSH, CDR2 LQKENI. The CDR3 DNA reads as TGTGCCAGCTCACCACGGACAGGGACTAATGAAAAACTGTTTTTT. The encoded protein is CASSPRTGTNEKLFF.

This clone was observed many times. V gene TRBV4-3 combines with J gene TRBJ2-5, with 11 positions matching TRBD2. The length of the CDR3 is 13 residues. The germline CDR1 and CDR2 sequences are LGHNA and YSLEER. The trim removed 4 bases at V and 7 bases at J, leaving 2 bases unmatched. CDR3 in amino acids: CASSPGTSGTQYF. The CDR3 bases are TGCGCCAGCAGCCCCGGGACTAGCGGGACCCAGTACTTC.

The V and J genes are TRBV5-1 and TRBJ1-5, with no clear D. Germline V CDR1 and CDR2: SGHRS, YFSETQ. This CDR3 comprises 14 residues. Deletions cut 4 bases from V and 3 bases from J, with 11 bases between. The CDR3 here is CASSPMEYNQPQHF. The DNA for the CDR3 is TGCGCCAGCAGCCCTATGGAGTACAATCAGCCCCAGCATTTT.

J is TRBJ2-2 and V is TRBV11-3, with D perhaps matching TRBD2 (5 bases). This CDR3 is 16 amino acids long. V was shortened by 4 bases and J by 4 bases, with 16 bases between the two germline ends. Germline V gene data show CDR1 as SGHNT and CDR2 as YENEEA. The CDR3 region has the DNA TGTGCCAGCAGCTCAGCTGCTTGGGAGCGCACCGGGGAGCTGTTTTTT. This translates into CASSSAAWERTGELFF.

The V call is TRBV6-1, the J call TRBJ1-3, with a weak D call TRBD1 (6 bases). V lost 7 bases, J lost 0 bases, and 10 bases lay in between. CDR1 and CDR2 (germline): MNHNS, SASEGT. This CDR3 has 14 amino acids. DNA of the CDR3: TGTGCCAGCAACAGGGATCTCTCTGGAAACACCATATATTTT. Translation: CASNRDLSGNTIYF.

The chain recombines TRBV19 with TRBJ1-5; 8 bases map to TRBD1. V was clipped by 6 bases and J by 4 bases; unmatched bases: 8. The CDR3 consists of 15 residues. CDR1 and CDR2 (germline): LNHDA, SQIVND (reference sequence). DNA of the CDR3: TGTGCCAGTAGGCCTCTGGACAGGGTAAATCAGCCCCAGCATTTT. This codes for CASRPLDRVNQPQHF.

This clone was detected a few times. The chain couples TRBV6-5 to TRBJ2-7, with 7 bases matching TRBD1. Trimming cost V 5 bases and J 4 bases; bases outside gene matches: 2. Germline assignment: CDR1 MNHEY and CDR2 SVGAGI. The CDR3 consists of 12 residues. The CDR3 DNA sequence: TGTGCCAGCAGTGAACAGGGGTACGAGCAGTACTTC. Translation gives CASSEQGYEQYF.

The chain uses TRBV10-3 and TRBJ1-1, with 9 bases lining up with TRBD1. V was pared by 2 bases and J by 0 bases, with 4 bases of the junction left unmatched. This CDR3 region has 16 residues. Germline V lookup: CDR1 ENHRY, CDR2 SYGVKD. CDR3 sequence (DNA): TGTGCCATCAGTGAGAACAGGGGGCTGGTGAACACTGAAGCTTTCTTT. Amino acids: CAISENRGLVNTEAFF.

The genes are TRBV28 and TRBJ1-1; no clear D gene. Per germline, CDR1 MDHEN and CDR2 SYDVKM. The germline V and J ends were trimmed by 8 bases and 3 bases, with 19 bases remaining between them. The CDR3 loop spans 15 amino acids. Here the CDR3 reads CASLRTAIVDTEAFF. The CDR3 DNA sequence: TGTGCCAGCCTCCGTACCGCTATTGTGGACACTGAAGCTTTCTTT.

The chain carries TRBV4-2 and TRBJ2-1; 9 bases fit TRBD2. V lost 5 bases to trimming and J lost 6 bases; unmatched junction nucleotides: 8. CDR1 and CDR2 from the germline V gene are LGHNA and YNFKEQ. This CDR3 comprises 15 residues. CDR3 nucleotide sequence: TGTGCCAGCAGCTTTGGAGCGGGGGGTGTCAATGAGCAGTTCTTC. This translates into CASSFGAGGVNEQFF.

The gene calls are TRBV9 and TRBJ2-7; possibly TRBD1 for D (5 bases). The germline V and J ends were trimmed by 0 bases and 4 bases, with 11 bases remaining between them. CDR3 length: 14 residues. Germline V gene lookup returns CDR1 SGDLS and CDR2 YYNGEE. The CDR3 protein is CASSVGGRAYEQYF. CDR3 nucleotide sequence: TGTGCCAGCAGCGTAGGGGGCAGGGCGTACGAGCAGTACTTC.

The rearrangement links TRBV2 to TRBJ1-1; D gene ambiguous. V was pared by 8 bases and J by 11 bases, with 24 bases between. Germline assignment: CDR1 SNHLY and CDR2 FYNNEI. The CDR3 consists of 14 residues. The DNA for the CDR3 is TGTGCCAGCCTTTCTGGAGGGAACGGTTTTATGGCTTTCTTT. Protein: CASLSGGNGFMAFF.

CDR3: CASSQDPKSTTNYEQYF. CDR3 coding DNA: TGCGCCAGCAGCCAAGACCCCAAGTCTACCACCAACTACGAGCAGTACTTC. The chain combines TRBV4-1 with TRBJ2-7; D unresolved. Per the germline V gene, CDR1 is MGHRA and CDR2 is YSYEKL. Deletions cut 0 bases from V and 3 bases from J, with 18 bases between. The CDR3 sequence is 17 residues long.

The genes are TRBV30 and TRBJ1-1; TRBD1 is a possible D gene (5 bases). Trimming removed 0 bases from V and 6 bases from J, with 20 bases in between. Germline lookup yields CDR1 GTSNPN and CDR2 SVGIG (reference sequence). This CDR3 has 16 amino acids. The CDR3 bases are TGTGCCTGGAGTGTACTAGGGGCATCTCGCGGGGCTGAAGCTTTCTTT. This sequence encodes CAWSVLGASRGAEAFF.

V gene TRBV4-1 combines with J gene TRBJ2-7; weak D call: TRBD1 (5 bases). The CDR3 runs to 14 residues. V was cut by 4 bases and J by 2 bases, with 12 bases left in between. Per germline, CDR1 MGHRA and CDR2 YSYEKL. The CDR3 protein is CASSRRLGPYEQYF. Written as DNA, the CDR3 is TGCGCCAGCAGCCGGAGACTGGGGCCCTACGAGCAGTACTTC.

The chain couples TRBV15 to TRBJ2-5, with 8 bases identical to TRBD1. The DNA end lines up better with TRBJ2-7; the J call may be wrong. The CDR3 runs to 14 residues. In germline, CDR1 is LNHNV, CDR2 YYDKDF (reference sequence). The CDR3 bases are TGTGCCACCAGCAGTGGGACAGGAGTCTACGAGCAGTACTTC. Its translation is CATSSGTGVYEQYF.

The rearrangement joins TRBV7-2 to TRBJ2-7; TRBD1 is a possible D gene (6 bases). From germline, CDR1 is SGHTA and CDR2 FQGNSA. Trimming cost V 4 bases and J 4 bases, with 8 bases left between them. The CDR3 loop spans 12 amino acids. CDR3 DNA sequence: TGTGCCAGCAGCTCACAGGGTTACGAGCAGTACTTC. This gives the protein CASSSQGYEQYF. The complete variable domain, with remaining parts taken from reference TRBV7-2 and TRBJ2-7, reads GAGVSQSPSNKVTEKGKDVELRCDPISGHTALYWYRQSLGQGLEFLIYFQGNSAPDKSGLPSDRFSAERTGGSVSTLTIQRTQQEDSAVYLCASSSQGYEQYFGPGTRLTVT.

The chain links TRBV6-5 to TRBJ1-2; maybe TRBD1 (6 bases). V was pared by 6 bases and J by 2 bases, with 10 bases between. The germline V gene encodes CDR1 MNHEY and CDR2 SVGAGI. This CDR3 has 13 amino acids. CDR3 coding DNA: TGTGCCAGCAGCCTAGGACAGAACTATGGCTACACCTTC. Its protein is CASSLGQNYGYTF.

The chain has TRBV19 and TRBJ1-4, with unresolved D. This CDR3 region has 14 residues. Trimming stripped 3 bases from V and 8 bases from J, with 13 bases between. Germline V lookup: CDR1 LNHDA, CDR2 SQIVND (reference sequence). CDR3: CASSIRGSYEKLFF. CDR3 sequence (DNA): TGTGCCAGTAGTATCCGAGGGAGTTACGAAAAACTGTTTTTT. Supplemented by reference TRBV19 and TRBJ1-4, the full variable domain reads DGGITQSPKYLFRKEGQNVTLSCEQNLNHDAMYWYRQDPGQGLRLIYYSQIVNDFQKGDIAEGYSVSREKKESFPLTVTSAQKNPTAFYLCASSIRGSYEKLFFGSGTQLSVL.

A single count supports this clone. V and J are TRBV19 and TRBJ1-2; the D is unclear. The CDR3 runs to 14 residues. The V end lost 6 bases, the J end lost 2 bases, and 13 bases lay between the germline ends. Per germline, CDR1 LNHDA and CDR2 SQIVND (reference sequence). The CDR3 reads CASRRPGVNYGYTF. In DNA, the CDR3 is TGTGCCAGTAGAAGGCCAGGCGTCAACTATGGCTACACCTTC.

The chain is built from TRBV5-1 and TRBJ2-2, with 13 bases fitting TRBD2. V was clipped by 2 bases and J by 3 bases; unmatched bases: 7. CDR3 length equals 18 residues. The germline CDR1 and CDR2 sequences are SGHRS and YFSETQ. The CDR3 sequence: CASSLRLAGGSYTGELFF. In DNA form, the CDR3 reads TGCGCCAGCAGCTTACGACTAGCGGGGGGTTCGTACACCGGGGAGCTGTTTTTT.

Only a few counts were recorded for this clone. V and J are TRBV6-1 and TRBJ1-5; possible D gene TRBD1, 6 bases. The CDR3 loop spans 15 amino acids. Trimming removed 4 bases from V and 3 bases from J, with 13 bases in between. Per the germline V gene, CDR1 is MNHNS and CDR2 is SASEGT. CDR3 nucleotide sequence: TGTGCCAGCAGTGGGCCAGGGACACTCAATCAGCCCCAGCATTTT. Translating it yields CASSGPGTLNQPQHF.

This clone was seen a single time. This sequence joins TRBV5-1 and TRBJ2-1, with TRBD2 as a possible D gene (5 bases). Germline CDR1 reads SGHRS; CDR2 reads YFSETQ. The CDR3 is made up of 12 amino acids. V lost 3 bases to trimming and J lost 9 bases, with 10 bases between them. The CDR3 is CASSSAATEQFF. The CDR3 bases are TGCGCCAGCAGCTCAGCGGCAACTGAGCAGTTCTTC.

The chain carries TRBV2 and TRBJ1-5; 8 nucleotides match TRBD1. Germline CDR1 is SNHLY and CDR2 is FYNNEI. This CDR3 has 15 amino acids. V was clipped by 4 bases and J by 6 bases; unmatched bases: 8. DNA for the CDR3: TGTGCCAGCAGTGCCCAGGGGGCGCGAAGTCAGCCCCAGCATTTT. This encodes CASSAQGARSQPQHF.

The chain has TRBV7-8 and TRBJ1-1; D possibly corresponds to TRBD1 (5 bases). V lost 1 base, J lost 0 bases, and 9 bases lay in between. Germline CDR1 and CDR2: SGHVS and FQNEAQ. CDR3 size: 15 residues. The CDR3 is CASSLVQGVNTEAFF. In DNA form, the CDR3 reads TGTGCCAGCAGCTTAGTTCAGGGTGTGAACACTGAAGCTTTCTTT. Drawing the rest from reference TRBV7-8 and TRBJ1-1, the complete variable domain is GAGVSQSPRYKVAKRGQDVALRCDPISGHVSLFWYQQALGQGPEFLTYFQNEAQLDKSGLPSDRFFAERPEGSVSTLKIQRTQQEDSAVYLCASSLVQGVNTEAFFGQGTRLTVV.